This TCR beta chain was identified in a study of human T cells and chemical hapten exposure. V lost 1 base to trimming and J lost 2 bases, with 12 bases between them. In germline, CDR1 is SGHAT, CDR2 FQNNGV. The CDR3 has 15 amino acids. Noted time point: patch test 3, about 24 weeks after DPC sensitization. The treatment denotes: therapeutic diphenylcyclopropenone sensitization with weekly scalp DPC. TCRdb ran MiXCR on the RACE reads and lists one entry per CDR3 protein. Of 100,000 to 120,000 distinct CDR3 sequences listed, 30% to 35% are singletons. This sequence was found in a man aged 35 to 55 with alopecia areata. Some clones in this sample may be carry-over from other donors' samples. The sample was whole blood, taken in connection with sensitization to the hapten diphenylcyclopropenone (DPC). J is TRBJ2-7 and V is TRBV11-2; possibly TRBD1 or TRBD2 for D (5 bases each). The CDR3 DNA sequence: TGTGCCAGCAGCTTAGGCCGGGACGCCACCTACGAGCAGTACTTC. This translates into CASSLGRDATYEQYF.